This TCR beta chain was retrieved from a study of early T cells in non-severe SARS-CoV-2 infection. Study summary: Chains were unpaired, as sequencing was done on bulk RNA from unsorted whole blood.

Whole-study results and caveats: The study's VDJdb matching favored anti-spike CD8 responses and missed private and CD4 specificities.

Unique molecular identifiers were added to individual cDNA molecules. TCRdb fed the 5' RACE reads into MiXCR, producing one record per CDR3 protein. The sample records about 83,000 distinct CDR3 sequences, around an eighth being singletons. The germline V gene encodes CDR1 SGHAT and CDR2 FQNNGV. Trimming stripped 8 bases from V and 0 bases from J, with 20 bases between. The CDR3 runs to 16 residues. This clonotype was seen ten or more times. Its specificity is not known. The rearrangement uses TRBV11-2 and TRBJ2-7, with D uncertain. The clonotype originates from an adult who was a healthcare worker with PCR-confirmed SARS-CoV-2 infection or an uninfected control (not recorded which). The sample taken for sequencing was whole blood. This CDR3 is CASGSSHSPYSYEQYF. DNA for the CDR3: TGTGCCAGCGGATCGTCTCACTCTCCCTACTCCTACGAGCAGTACTTC.